This T cell receptor beta chain was retrieved from a study of OX40 agonist ivuxolimab in advanced cancers. Study background: An agonistic anti-OX40 (CD134) antibody, ivuxolimab, was used to treat the patients. The dose of intravenous ivuxolimab that patients received every 2 weeks ranged from 0.01 to 10 mg/kg.

Assay: immunoSEQ multiplex PCR; the TCRdb copy retains only in-frame clones and omits some. The data hold under 80,000 clones, with 90% to 95% observed a single time. This CDR3 region has 13 residues. The germline CDR1 and CDR2 sequences are SGHTA and FQGNSA. V dropped 6 bases and J dropped 10; count of bases not matched to a gene: 8. The study's findings and limits: At 0.1 to 3.0 mg/kg and by week 6, CD4+ and CD8+ T cells in the blood had expanded clonally.

A note on this clone: As yet, its antigen is unknown.

Blood specimens came from baseline, cycle 4 day 1, and cycle 7 day 1. The clonotype originates from an adult with an advanced solid tumor such as melanoma, head and neck, liver or kidney cancer. J is TRBJ2-3 and V is TRBV7-2; 9 nucleotides align to TRBD2. Sequencing used CD4+ or CD8+ T cells sorted from blood, obtained in a trial of the OX40 agonist ivuxolimab. CDR3 in DNA: TGTGCCAGCAGACCTGGGACTAGCCTTCCGCAGTATTTT. It translates to CASRPGTSLPQYF.